What follows describes a single TCR beta chain. Its specificity is unknown. This CDR3 spans 17 amino acids. Germline V lookup: CDR1 LNHDA, CDR2 SQIVND (reference sequence). cDNA synthesis was performed in eight separate reactions for each sample. Both the TCRalpha cDNA and the TCRbeta cDNA were taken through two nested PCRs, lasting about 15 and 9 cycles. TCRdb re-called the 5' RACE reads; every CDR3 protein appears as one record, without DNA. The sample holds about 210,000 distinct CDR3 sequences. Whole blood, unsorted for T cells, was the source of total RNA. This sample is part of a study of monozygotic twins with inflammatory bowel disease. Whole-study results and caveats: Healthy twins shared more clonotypes with others than IBD patients, most markedly active ones.

V usage is TRBV19 and J usage is TRBJ2-4; TCRdb proposes TRBD1, but this gene call is untestable without DNA. The TCR comes from a human donor with ulcerative colitis or Crohn's disease, or a healthy co-twin of an affected twin (not recorded which). The sequencing input was blood. CDR3 region: CASSIVLGTTGINIQYF.